These T cell receptor beta chains were read from a single sample in a study of T cells after posttransplantation cyclophosphamide. Assay: immunoSEQ multiplex PCR; the TCRdb copy retains only in-frame clones and omits some. In the table there are about 14,000 clones, 76% of which are singletons. The source material was memory CD4+ T cells sorted from PBMCs. These receptors came from a man between 45 and 60 years old. Both conserved end residues are part of each CDR3. The order of the fields is D gene, J gene, V gene, clone size, CDR3 protein, CDR3 DNA. D genes are given only for firm matches. The size entry is marked missing in some rows and otherwise reads once, few, many or a size class.

>.|TRBJ2-1|TRBV4-1|.
CASSRSLGPLGYNEQFF
TGCGCCAGCAGCCGGTCACTAGGACCTTTGGGGTACAATGAGCAGTTCTTC
>TRBD2|TRBJ2-3|TRBV10-3|.
CAIRGTSTQYF
TGTGCCATCAGAGGGACTAGCACGCAGTATTTT
>.|TRBJ2-3|TRBV2|once
CASSGRGHFTDTQYF
TGTGCCAGCAGTGGAAGGGGACATTTCACAGATACGCAGTATTTT
>.|TRBJ2-3|TRBV7-2|.
CASSPPGARDTQYF
TGTGCCAGCAGCCCACCCGGAGCAAGAGATACGCAGTATTTT
>.|TRBJ1-3|TRBV5-5|.
CASSLESQTSGNTIYF
TGTGCCAGCAGCTTGGAGTCACAAACCTCTGGAAACACCATATATTTT
>.|TRBJ1-2|TRBV28|.
CASSFIGQDYGYTF
TGTGCCAGCAGTTTTATTGGACAAGACTATGGCTACACCTTC
>TRBD2|TRBJ2-3|TRBV18|.
CASSRTSRIDTQYF
TGTGCCAGCTCGCGGACTAGCAGGATAGATACGCAGTATTTT
>TRBD1|TRBJ2-7|TRBV7-9|.
CASSLHRTGFDEQYF
TGTGCCAGCAGTTTACACCGGACAGGGTTTGACGAGCAGTACTTC
>.|TRBJ2-1|TRBV19|.
CASSAARGAYNEQFF
TGTGCCAGTAGTGCCGCCAGGGGGGCATACAATGAGCAGTTCTTC
>TRBD1|TRBJ1-5|TRBV27|.
CASSPTTTGAINNQPQHF
TGTGCCAGCAGCCCGACCACTACAGGGGCCATAAACAATCAGCCCCAGCATTTT
>TRBD2|TRBJ2-5|TRBV11-3|.
CASSRFPGGGETQYF
TGTGCCAGCAGTCGTTTCCCGGGGGGTGGGGAGACCCAGTACTTC
>TRBD2|TRBJ2-7|TRBV7-3|.
CASRSLADSSYEQYF
TGTGCCAGCAGGTCTCTAGCGGATTCCTCCTACGAGCAGTACTTC
>TRBD1|TRBJ1-6|TRBV5-4|.
CASSQGTGRASPLHF
TGTGCCAGCAGCCAGGGGACAGGGCGGGCTTCACCCCTCCACTTT
>.|TRBJ1-3|TRBV29-1|.
CSVAVNSGNTIYF
TGCAGCGTTGCGGTTAACTCTGGAAACACCATATATTTT
>TRBD2|TRBJ2-3|TRBV7-2|few
CASSLARGATDTQYF
TGTGCCAGCAGCTTAGCGCGGGGGGCCACAGATACGCAGTATTTT
>.|TRBJ2-5|TRBV6-6|.
CASSYSWVTGTQYF
TGTGCCAGCAGTTACTCGTGGGTCACAGGGACCCAGTACTTC
>TRBD1|TRBJ1-5|TRBV18|once
CASSPDRGNSNQPQHF
TGTGCCAGCTCACCAGACAGGGGCAATAGCAATCAGCCCCAGCATTTT
>.|TRBJ2-1|TRBV19|few
CASSIQMYNEQFF
TGTGCCAGTAGCATTCAGATGTACAATGAGCAGTTCTTC
>.|TRBJ2-1|TRBV9|.
CASSVTGNSYNEQFF
TGTGCCAGCAGCGTCACAGGGAACTCCTACAATGAGCAGTTCTTC
>.|TRBJ1-2|TRBV28|.
CATIRSDRTYGYTF
TGTGCCACCATTCGATCGGACAGAACCTATGGCTACACCTTC
>.|TRBJ1-5|TRBV7-2|.
CASSFGGDRQPQHF
TGTGCCAGCAGCTTTGGGGGGGATCGGCAGCCCCAGCATTTT
>TRBD1|TRBJ2-5|TRBV5-1|.
CASTEQGQETQYF
TGCGCCAGCACGGAACAGGGGCAAGAGACCCAGTACTTC
>.|TRBJ1-2|TRBV19|.
CASRSPSQGLDGYTF
TGTGCCAGTAGATCCCCATCACAGGGCTTGGATGGCTACACCTTC
>.|TRBJ2-3|TRBV13|few
CASSALTGWGAGSTQYF
TGTGCCAGCAGTGCCCTCACGGGATGGGGCGCGGGAAGCACGCAGTATTTT
>TRBD1|TRBJ1-2|TRBV27|.
CASSLNRGEGGYTF
TGTGCCAGCAGTTTAAACAGGGGAGAGGGTGGCTACACCTTC
>TRBD1|TRBJ2-7|TRBV9|.
CASSVTQGDLDPTYEQYF
TGTGCCAGCAGCGTCACACAGGGGGATTTGGATCCCACTTACGAGCAGTACTTC
>.|TRBJ1-5|TRBV6-6|.
CASSYGDSNQPQHF
TGTGCCAGCAGTTACGGAGATAGCAATCAGCCCCAGCATTTT
>TRBD1|TRBJ2-7|TRBV7-2|.
CASSLRGQGLVWQYF
TGTGCCAGCAGCTTAAGGGGACAGGGGCTAGTATGGCAGTACTTC
>.|TRBJ2-3|TRBV29-1|.
CSVEYRDGTDTQYF
TGCAGCGTTGAATACAGGGATGGTACAGATACGCAGTATTTT
>TRBD1|TRBJ2-3|TRBV7-9|.
CASSLMGQSTDTQYF
TGTGCCAGCAGCTTAATGGGACAGAGCACAGATACGCAGTATTTT
>TRBD1|TRBJ2-5|TRBV19|.
CASIGTGLETQYF
TGTGCCAGCATCGGGACAGGGCTGGAGACCCAGTACTTC
>.|TRBJ1-2|TRBV14|few
CASSHARAGRWDGYTF
TGTGCCAGCAGCCATGCGAGGGCGGGGCGTTGGGATGGCTACACCTTC